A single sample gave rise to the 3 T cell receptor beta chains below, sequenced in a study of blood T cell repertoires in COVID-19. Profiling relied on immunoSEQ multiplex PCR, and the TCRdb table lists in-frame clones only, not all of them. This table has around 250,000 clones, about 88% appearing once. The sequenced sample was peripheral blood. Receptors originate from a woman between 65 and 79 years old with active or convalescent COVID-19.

The CDR3: CSASSSGYNEQFF. CDR3 in DNA: TGCAGTGCTAGTTCTAGCGGCTACAATGAGCAGTTCTTC. The genes are TRBV20-1 and TRBJ2-1; 7 bases map to TRBD2. Trimming cost V 3 bases and J 3 bases; bases outside gene matches: 2. Germline V gene lookup returns CDR1 DFQATT and CDR2 SNEGSKA (reference sequence). CDR3 size: 13 residues.

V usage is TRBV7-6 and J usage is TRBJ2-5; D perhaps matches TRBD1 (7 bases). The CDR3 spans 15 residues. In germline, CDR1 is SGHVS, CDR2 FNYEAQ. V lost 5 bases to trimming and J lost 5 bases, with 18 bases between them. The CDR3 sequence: CASSATGAGRETQYF. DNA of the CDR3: TGTGCCAGCAGCGCTACAGGGGCGGGAAGGGAGACCCAGTACTTC.

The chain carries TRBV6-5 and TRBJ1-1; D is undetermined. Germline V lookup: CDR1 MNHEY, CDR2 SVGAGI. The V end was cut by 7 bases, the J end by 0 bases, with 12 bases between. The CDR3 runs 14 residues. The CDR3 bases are TGTGCCAGCAAACCGGGGTCCGTGAACACTGAAGCTTTCTTT. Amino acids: CASKPGSVNTEAFF.